A selection of T cell receptor beta chains follows, all from one sample in a study of CD8 T cells in ankylosing spondylitis. TCRdb processed the 5' RACE reads anew with MiXCR; each CDR3 protein has one entry. Counted here are around 90,000 distinct CDR3 sequences, more than 25% occurring once; the ten biggest clones make up 55% to 75%. The sample taken for sequencing was blood, either unsorted or a sorted T cell fraction (not recorded which). These receptors came from a male donor with ankylosing spondylitis or in good health (not recorded which). CDR3s include the opening cysteine and the closing phenylalanine or tryptophan. A D gene is named only where the DNA matches it firmly. Expanded clones get a size class; other rows say once, few or many, or leave the size out.

V gene: TRBV5-1; D gene: TRBD2; clone size: few; J gene: TRBJ2-1; CDR3 protein: CASSLAGAGGSYNEQFF; CDR3 DNA: TGCGCCAGCAGCTTGGCAGGAGCGGGGGGCTCCTACAATGAGCAGTTCTTC
V gene: TRBV29-1; D gene: TRBD2; clone size: .; J gene: TRBJ2-1; CDR3 protein: CSVRGGIGGDEQFF; CDR3 DNA: TGCAGCGTGCGGGGGGGGATTGGGGGCGATGAGCAGTTCTTC
V gene: TRBV12-3/TRBV12-4; D gene: .; clone size: many; J gene: TRBJ2-5; CDR3 protein: CASSLFGETQYF; CDR3 DNA: TGTGCCAGCAGTTTATTTGGAGAGACCCAGTACTTC
V gene: TRBV20-1; D gene: .; clone size: .; J gene: TRBJ1-2; CDR3 protein: CSARDRTRGTSIRGYTF; CDR3 DNA: TGCAGTGCTAGAGATCGCACTCGCGGGACCAGCATACGAGGCTACACCTTC
V gene: TRBV25-1; D gene: .; clone size: .; J gene: TRBJ1-2; CDR3 protein: CASSDFLYYGYTF; CDR3 DNA: TGTGCCAGCAGTGATTTTCTTTACTATGGCTACACCTTC
V gene: TRBV5-6; D gene: TRBD2; clone size: many; J gene: TRBJ2-1; CDR3 protein: CASSSGGVGKNEQFF; CDR3 DNA: TGTGCCAGCAGCTCTGGGGGGGTCGGGAAAAATGAGCAGTTCTTC
V gene: TRBV5-4; D gene: .; clone size: .; J gene: TRBJ2-1; CDR3 protein: CASSLPGTYNEQFF; CDR3 DNA: TGTGCCAGCAGCTTGCCCGGGACCTACAATGAGCAGTTCTTC
V gene: TRBV20-1; D gene: .; clone size: .; J gene: TRBJ1-4; CDR3 protein: CSAPDGVAEKLFF; CDR3 DNA: TGCAGTGCCCCGGACGGGGTGGCAGAAAAACTGTTTTTT
V gene: TRBV2; D gene: .; clone size: few; J gene: TRBJ2-7; CDR3 protein: CASNYGSTREQYF; CDR3 DNA: TGTGCCAGCAATTACGGGTCTACGCGGGAGCAGTACTTC
V gene: TRBV20-1; D gene: .; clone size: .; J gene: TRBJ2-2; CDR3 protein: CSARDQSPGAGELFF; CDR3 DNA: TGCAGTGCTAGAGATCAAAGTCCCGGCGCCGGGGAGCTGTTTTTT
V gene: TRBV7-3; D gene: .; clone size: few; J gene: TRBJ2-3; CDR3 protein: CASSLSRAGTQYF; CDR3 DNA: TGTGCCAGCAGCTTAAGTCGCGCCGGTACGCAGTATTTT
V gene: TRBV18; D gene: .; clone size: .; J gene: TRBJ2-1; CDR3 protein: CASSSGDNEQFF; CDR3 DNA: TGTGCCAGCTCATCAGGGGACAATGAGCAGTTCTTC
V gene: TRBV19; D gene: .; clone size: few; J gene: TRBJ2-7; CDR3 protein: CASSIGRGFEQYF; CDR3 DNA: TGTGCCAGTAGTATAGGACGGGGGTTCGAGCAGTACTTC
V gene: TRBV7-9; D gene: TRBD2; clone size: .; J gene: TRBJ2-3; CDR3 protein: CASSTPTSARTDTQYF; CDR3 DNA: TGTGCCAGCAGCACCCCGACTAGCGCACGCACAGATACGCAGTATTTT
V gene: TRBV7-9; D gene: .; clone size: .; J gene: TRBJ2-3; CDR3 protein: CASSPSNPDTQYF; CDR3 DNA: TGTGCCAGCAGCCCGAGTAACCCGGATACGCAGTATTTT
V gene: TRBV20-1; D gene: .; clone size: few; J gene: TRBJ1-6; CDR3 protein: CSARTSRIDSPLHF; CDR3 DNA: TGCAGTGCTAGAACATCCAGGATTGATTCACCCCTCCACTTT
V gene: TRBV5-4; D gene: .; clone size: once; J gene: TRBJ2-5; CDR3 protein: CASRAEVGRETQYF; CDR3 DNA: TGTGCCAGCAGAGCCGAGGTGGGACGAGAGACCCAGTACTTC
V gene: TRBV5-1; D gene: TRBD2; clone size: .; J gene: TRBJ2-7; CDR3 protein: CASSATSGEQYF; CDR3 DNA: TGCGCCAGCAGCGCCACTAGCGGCGAGCAGTACTTC
V gene: TRBV5-5; D gene: .; clone size: .; J gene: TRBJ1-1; CDR3 protein: CASSPIYSMNTEAFF; CDR3 DNA: TGTGCCAGCAGCCCGATTTACAGCATGAACACTGAAGCTTTCTTT
V gene: TRBV5-1; D gene: TRBD2; clone size: .; J gene: TRBJ2-7; CDR3 protein: CASSLVAGAYEQYF; CDR3 DNA: TGCGCCAGCAGCTTGGTAGCGGGAGCCTACGAGCAGTACTTC
V gene: TRBV7-2; D gene: TRBD1; clone size: few; J gene: TRBJ1-5; CDR3 protein: CASSLGTGYANQPQHF; CDR3 DNA: TGTGCCAGCAGCTTAGGGACAGGGTACGCTAATCAGCCCCAGCATTTT
V gene: TRBV5-4; D gene: .; clone size: .; J gene: TRBJ2-4; CDR3 protein: CASSLTPGTPVQYF; CDR3 DNA: TGTGCCAGCAGCCTTACCCCCGGGACCCCTGTACAGTACTTC
V gene: TRBV5-1; D gene: TRBD1; clone size: .; J gene: TRBJ2-7; CDR3 protein: CASSLDQGALDEQYF; CDR3 DNA: TGCGCCAGCAGCTTGGATCAGGGGGCGTTGGACGAGCAGTACTTC
V gene: TRBV2; D gene: TRBD1; clone size: .; J gene: TRBJ2-5; CDR3 protein: CASSVGTGKGGETQYF; CDR3 DNA: TGTGCCAGCAGCGTTGGGACAGGGAAAGGAGGAGAGACCCAGTACTTC
V gene: TRBV7-2; D gene: TRBD2; clone size: few; J gene: TRBJ2-1; CDR3 protein: CASSPGLAMGSKFF; CDR3 DNA: TGTGCCAGCAGCCCGGGACTAGCGATGGGAAGTAAGTTCTTC
V gene: TRBV29-1; D gene: .; clone size: .; J gene: TRBJ2-2; CDR3 protein: CSVVKQRPVTGELFF; CDR3 DNA: TGCAGCGTTGTAAAGCAGCGCCCTGTCACCGGGGAGCTGTTTTTT
V gene: TRBV24-1; D gene: TRBD2; clone size: many; J gene: TRBJ2-1; CDR3 protein: CATSDFGLGEGNEQFF; CDR3 DNA: TGTGCCACCAGTGATTTCGGACTAGGCGAAGGAAATGAGCAGTTCTTC
V gene: TRBV11-2; D gene: .; clone size: .; J gene: TRBJ2-1; CDR3 protein: CASRTQVSYNEQFF; CDR3 DNA: TGTGCCAGCAGGACCCAGGTCTCCTACAATGAGCAGTTCTTC
V gene: TRBV12-3/TRBV12-4; D gene: .; clone size: .; J gene: TRBJ2-3; CDR3 protein: CASSLGRVTDTQYF; CDR3 DNA: TGTGCCAGCAGTTTAGGCAGGGTCACAGATACGCAGTATTTT
V gene: TRBV12-3/TRBV12-4; D gene: .; clone size: .; J gene: TRBJ2-1; CDR3 protein: CASSRAAGGMQFF; CDR3 DNA: TGTGCCAGCAGTCGAGCCGCCGGGGGAATGCAGTTCTTC
V gene: TRBV27; D gene: TRBD1; clone size: few; J gene: TRBJ1-6; CDR3 protein: CASSKRDRVDSPLHF; CDR3 DNA: TGTGCCAGCAGTAAGAGGGACAGGGTGGATTCACCCCTCCACTTT
V gene: TRBV4-1; D gene: .; clone size: .; J gene: TRBJ2-5; CDR3 protein: CASSYIGREETQYF; CDR3 DNA: TGCGCCAGCAGCTACATCGGTAGGGAAGAGACCCAGTACTTC
V gene: TRBV9; D gene: .; clone size: .; J gene: TRBJ2-4; CDR3 protein: CASSSQGPWGSIQYF; CDR3 DNA: TGTGCCAGCAGCTCTCAGGGACCGTGGGGGAGCATTCAGTACTTC
V gene: TRBV29-1; D gene: .; clone size: few; J gene: TRBJ1-5; CDR3 protein: CSVARDLNQPQHF; CDR3 DNA: TGCAGCGTTGCCCGGGACCTCAATCAGCCCCAGCATTTT
V gene: TRBV6-1; D gene: .; clone size: .; J gene: TRBJ1-3; CDR3 protein: CASRPRRSSGNTIYF; CDR3 DNA: TGTGCCAGCAGACCTCGACGGAGCTCTGGAAACACCATATATTTT
V gene: TRBV6-1; D gene: .; clone size: few; J gene: TRBJ1-2; CDR3 protein: CASRPPGVYGYTF; CDR3 DNA: TGTGCCAGCAGACCTCCGGGGGTTTATGGCTACACCTTC
V gene: TRBV5-4; D gene: TRBD2; clone size: few; J gene: TRBJ2-4; CDR3 protein: CASRRDSGNSHIQYF; CDR3 DNA: TGTGCCAGCAGGAGAGATAGCGGGAATTCGCACATTCAGTACTTC
V gene: TRBV18; D gene: .; clone size: .; J gene: TRBJ2-3; CDR3 protein: CASSPRIGGTDTQYF; CDR3 DNA: TGTGCCAGCTCACCGCGGATAGGGGGCACAGATACGCAGTATTTT
V gene: TRBV15; D gene: .; clone size: few; J gene: TRBJ2-7; CDR3 protein: CATSREASGSYEQYF; CDR3 DNA: TGTGCCACCAGCAGAGAGGCCAGCGGAAGCTACGAGCAGTACTTC
V gene: TRBV5-1; D gene: .; clone size: .; J gene: TRBJ2-5; CDR3 protein: CASSLESRNQETQYF; CDR3 DNA: TGCGCCAGCAGCTTGGAAAGCAGGAACCAAGAGACCCAGTACTTC
V gene: TRBV7-2; D gene: TRBD2; clone size: .; J gene: TRBJ2-3; CDR3 protein: CASSSSGGETDTQYF; CDR3 DNA: TGTGCCAGCAGCTCGAGCGGGGGCGAAACAGATACGCAGTATTTT
V gene: TRBV4-1; D gene: .; clone size: few; J gene: TRBJ2-2; CDR3 protein: CASSPPGPGELFF; CDR3 DNA: TGCGCCAGCAGCCCCCCCGGCCCCGGGGAGCTGTTTTTT
V gene: TRBV5-1; D gene: .; clone size: few; J gene: TRBJ2-5; CDR3 protein: CASSRGYF; CDR3 DNA: TGCGCCAGCAGCCGGGGTTACTTC
V gene: TRBV20-1; D gene: TRBD2; clone size: many; J gene: TRBJ2-1; CDR3 protein: CSAPTSGGHEQFF; CDR3 DNA: TGCAGTGCTCCGACTAGCGGGGGGCATGAGCAGTTCTTC
V gene: TRBV6-5; D gene: .; clone size: few; J gene: TRBJ2-2; CDR3 protein: CASSYARTGELFF; CDR3 DNA: TGTGCCAGCAGTTACGCTCGCACCGGGGAGCTGTTTTTT
V gene: TRBV20-1; D gene: .; clone size: many; J gene: TRBJ2-2; CDR3 protein: CSASPLDANTGELFF; CDR3 DNA: TGCAGTGCTAGTCCACTCGACGCGAACACCGGGGAGCTGTTTTTT
V gene: TRBV7-3; D gene: .; clone size: few; J gene: TRBJ2-3; CDR3 protein: CATRAPGANTQYF; CDR3 DNA: TGTGCCACTAGGGCCCCGGGGGCAAATACGCAGTATTTT
V gene: TRBV3-1; D gene: .; clone size: .; J gene: TRBJ2-5; CDR3 protein: CASRKDSNQETQYF; CDR3 DNA: TGTGCCAGCAGGAAGGACAGCAACCAAGAGACCCAGTACTTC
V gene: TRBV12-3/TRBV12-4; D gene: .; clone size: .; J gene: TRBJ1-1; CDR3 protein: CASGRGWNTEAFF; CDR3 DNA: TGTGCCAGCGGACGTGGGTGGAACACTGAAGCTTTCTTT
V gene: TRBV20-1; D gene: .; clone size: .; J gene: TRBJ2-3; CDR3 protein: CSATRTSPAGDTQYF; CDR3 DNA: TGCAGTGCTACCCGGACTTCCCCCGCGGGGGATACGCAGTATTTT
V gene: TRBV10-3; D gene: .; clone size: few; J gene: TRBJ2-7; CDR3 protein: CATSPPGEGQYF; CDR3 DNA: TGTGCCACCTCACCACCAGGGGAAGGGCAGTACTTC
V gene: TRBV5-1; D gene: TRBD1; clone size: .; J gene: TRBJ2-5; CDR3 protein: CASSLAVGTGQETQYF; CDR3 DNA: TGCGCCAGCAGCTTGGCCGTTGGGACAGGACAAGAGACCCAGTACTTC
V gene: TRBV28; D gene: .; clone size: .; J gene: TRBJ1-5; CDR3 protein: CASTLGTGQPQHF; CDR3 DNA: TGTGCCAGCACCCTAGGCACCGGTCAGCCCCAGCATTTT